The source of this T cell receptor beta chain is a study of T cells in Graves' hyperthyroidism and ophthalmopathy. RNA transcripts gave rise to amplified TCR beta CDR3 regions. An initial round of RT-PCR targeting the TCR CDR3 relied on the HTBI primer set. TCRdb itself ran the multiplex PCR reads through MiXCR, one entry per CDR3 protein. Of around 340,000 distinct CDR3 sequences listed, approximately 18% were seen once; the top ten hold around a third. Only a few counts were recorded for this clonotype. The CDR3 is 15 residues long. V trimming: 3 bases; J trimming: 0 bases; junction bases outside the gene matches: 3. Per the germline V gene, CDR1 is MNHEY and CDR2 is SMNVEV (reference sequence).

The V and J genes are TRBV27 and TRBJ2-5; 8 bases line up with TRBD2. The TCR comes from a woman aged 30 to 39 with Graves' hyperthyroidism that later progressed to Graves' ophthalmopathy. The specimen was blood. The CDR3: CASSFQAGDQETQYF. The DNA of the CDR3 is TGTGCCAGCAGTTTTCAAGCGGGGGACCAAGAGACCCAGTACTTC.